This TCR beta chain was sequenced in a study of radiotherapy plus CTLA-4 blockade in lung cancer. Looking at the study overall: There were objective responses in approximately 19% of patients, and roughly 32% had disease control.

Study-level points and caveats: Radiotherapy with ipilimumab was followed by blood expansion of tumor-derived clones.

This table comes from immunoSEQ multiplex PCR, and its TCRdb copy is limited to in-frame clones, with some not included. The sample shows around 110,000 clones, approximately 80% of them seen only once. Regarding this clone: The antigen remains undetermined.

The CDR3 sequence is 14 residues long. CDR1 and CDR2 (germline): MNHEY, SMNVEV (reference sequence). V shed 5 bases and J shed 3 bases, with 10 bases lying between them. Each patient with chemo-refractory metastatic non-small-cell lung cancer was treated with focal radiation plus CTLA-4 blockade using ipilimumab. The TCR comes from a human donor with non-small cell lung cancer that progressed on radiotherapy plus ipilimumab. Some clones in this sample may be carry-over from other donors' samples. This material consisted of peripheral blood, taken from a patient treated with radiotherapy plus ipilimumab. The rearrangement uses TRBV27 and TRBJ1-4, with D hard to call. The CDR3 nucleotides are TGTGCCAGCAGTCTCCAGCGACCTAATGAAAAACTGTTTTTT. As protein: CASSLQRPNEKLFF. The full variable domain, its missing parts supplied by reference TRBV27 and TRBJ1-4, is EAQVTQNPRYLITVTGKKLTVTCSQNMNHEYMSWYRQDPGLGLRQIYYSMNVEVTDKGDVPEGYKVSRKEKRNFPLILESPSPNQTSLYFCASSLQRPNEKLFFGSGTQLSVL.